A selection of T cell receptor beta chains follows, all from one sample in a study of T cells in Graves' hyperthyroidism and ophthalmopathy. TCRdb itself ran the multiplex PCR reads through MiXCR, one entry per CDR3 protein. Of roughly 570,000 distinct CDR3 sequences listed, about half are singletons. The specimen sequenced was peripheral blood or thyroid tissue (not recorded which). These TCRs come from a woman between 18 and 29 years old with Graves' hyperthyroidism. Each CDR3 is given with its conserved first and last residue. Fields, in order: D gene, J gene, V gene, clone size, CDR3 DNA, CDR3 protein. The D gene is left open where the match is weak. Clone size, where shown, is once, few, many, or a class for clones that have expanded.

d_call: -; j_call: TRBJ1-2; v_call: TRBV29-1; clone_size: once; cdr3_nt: TGCAGCGTTGAAGATCGTGGCAAATTAGGGACTTTGGGCTACACCTTC; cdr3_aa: CSVEDRGKLGTLGYTF
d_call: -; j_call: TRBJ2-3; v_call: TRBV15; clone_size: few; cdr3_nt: TGTGCCACCAGCGCCGGACTCCCGGAGATGGTAAATACGCAGTATTTT; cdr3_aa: CATSAGLPEMVNTQYF
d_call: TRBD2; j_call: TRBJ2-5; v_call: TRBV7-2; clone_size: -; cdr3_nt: TGTGCCAGCAGCAAGGACGGGAGGGGGCAAGAGACCCAGTACTTC; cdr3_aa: CASSKDGRGQETQYF
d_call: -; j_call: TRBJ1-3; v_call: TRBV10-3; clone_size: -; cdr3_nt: TGTGCCATCAGTGAGTCGTACGGACTCGCGAACACCATATATTTT; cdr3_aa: CAISESYGLANTIYF
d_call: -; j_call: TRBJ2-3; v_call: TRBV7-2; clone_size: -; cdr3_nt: TGTGCCAGCAGCTATGACTACCATGGGCAGTATTTT; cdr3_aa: CASSYDYHGQYF
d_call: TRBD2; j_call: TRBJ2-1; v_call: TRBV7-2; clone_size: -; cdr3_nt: TGTGCCAGCAGCCATAGACTAGCGGGAGAGGGGAATGAGCAGTTCTTC; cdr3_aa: CASSHRLAGEGNEQFF
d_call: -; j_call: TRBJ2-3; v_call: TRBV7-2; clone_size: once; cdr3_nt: TGTGCCAGCAGCTACCTCGCGCTCTCTAGCACAGATACGCAGTATTTT; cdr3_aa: CASSYLALSSTDTQYF
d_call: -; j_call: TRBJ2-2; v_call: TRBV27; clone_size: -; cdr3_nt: TGTGCCAGCAGCCCGAGGACAGATAACACCGGGGAGCTGTTTTTT; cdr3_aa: CASSPRTDNTGELFF
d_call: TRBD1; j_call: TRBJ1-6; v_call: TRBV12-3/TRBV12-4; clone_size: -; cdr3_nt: TGTGCCAGCAGTCGACAGGGAGATTCACCCCTCCACTTT; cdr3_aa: CASSRQGDSPLHF
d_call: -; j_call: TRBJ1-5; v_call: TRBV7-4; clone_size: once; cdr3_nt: TGTGCCAGCAGCTCACCACAAACGGGGGAGCCCCAGCATTTT; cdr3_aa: CASSSPQTGEPQHF
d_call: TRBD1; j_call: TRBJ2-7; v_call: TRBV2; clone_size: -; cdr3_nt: TGTGCCAGCAGTGAAGCTGCGGGACAGGGACGCTCCTACGAGCAGTACTTC; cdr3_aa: CASSEAAGQGRSYEQYF
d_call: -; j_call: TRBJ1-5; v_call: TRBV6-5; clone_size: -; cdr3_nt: TGTGCCAGCAGTTATTCAGGACTAGCGGACAATCAGCCCCAGCATTTT; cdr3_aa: CASSYSGLADNQPQHF
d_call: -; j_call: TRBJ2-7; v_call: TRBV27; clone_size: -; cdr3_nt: TGTGCCAGCAGTCCGATCCCCGGATCCTACGAGCAGTACTTC; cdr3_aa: CASSPIPGSYEQYF
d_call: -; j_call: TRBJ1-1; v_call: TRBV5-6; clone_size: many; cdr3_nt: TGTGCCAGCAGCTTGTTGGGGGTATCGAGGAACACTGAAGCTTTCTTT; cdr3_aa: CASSLLGVSRNTEAFF
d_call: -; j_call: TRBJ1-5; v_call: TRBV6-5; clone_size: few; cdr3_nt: TGTGCCAGCAGTTACCAGATTGGGGAGACCCAGCATTTT; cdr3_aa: CASSYQIGETQHF
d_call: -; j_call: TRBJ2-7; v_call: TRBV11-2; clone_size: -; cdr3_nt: TGTGCCAGCAGCCAAGAAGATAGCAGAAGCTACGATCAGTACTTC; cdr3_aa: CASSQEDSRSYDQYF
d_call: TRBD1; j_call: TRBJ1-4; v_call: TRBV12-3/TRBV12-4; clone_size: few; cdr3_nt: TGTGCCACCCGGAGGTGGGGACAGGGGGGTTTCGGAAAACTGTTTTTT; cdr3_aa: CATRRWGQGGFGKLFF
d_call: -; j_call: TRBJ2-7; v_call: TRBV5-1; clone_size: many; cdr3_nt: TGCGCCAGCAGCTTGGAGGGAGCAGGGGCCAACGAGCAGTACTTC; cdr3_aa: CASSLEGAGANEQYF
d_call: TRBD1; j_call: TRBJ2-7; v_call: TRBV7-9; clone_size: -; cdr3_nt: TGTGCCAGCAGCCAAATAGGGGGACAGGGGGCAGCCCATTTGACCTACGAGCAGTACTTC; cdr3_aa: CASSQIGGQGAAHLTYEQYF
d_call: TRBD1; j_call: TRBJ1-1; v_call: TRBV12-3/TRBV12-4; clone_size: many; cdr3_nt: TGTGCCAGCAGTTTATCATGGTCAGGGGGGGAGGTTACTGAAGCTTTCTTT; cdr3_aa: CASSLSWSGGEVTEAFF
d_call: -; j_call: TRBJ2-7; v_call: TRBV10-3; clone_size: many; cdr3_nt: TGTGCCATCAGTCCGACCGCGCCCTCCTACGAGCAGTACTTC; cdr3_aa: CAISPTAPSYEQYF
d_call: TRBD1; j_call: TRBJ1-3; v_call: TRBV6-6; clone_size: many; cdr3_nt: TGTGCCAGCAGTTACCTCGTCGTGGACAGGGTCTCTGGAAACACCATATATTTT; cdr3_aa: CASSYLVVDRVSGNTIYF
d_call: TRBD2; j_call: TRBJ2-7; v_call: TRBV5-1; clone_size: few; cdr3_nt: TGCGCCAGCAGCTTGGAAGCGGGAGGAGGCGAGCAGTACTTC; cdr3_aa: CASSLEAGGGEQYF
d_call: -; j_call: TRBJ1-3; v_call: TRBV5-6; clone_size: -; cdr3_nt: TGTGCCAGCAGCCTCGGACAGACTGGAAACACCATATATTTT; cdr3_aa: CASSLGQTGNTIYF
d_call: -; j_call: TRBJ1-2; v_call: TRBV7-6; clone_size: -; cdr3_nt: TGTGCCAGCAGCAGGGGGAGCGGCTATGGCTACACCTTC; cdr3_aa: CASSRGSGYGYTF
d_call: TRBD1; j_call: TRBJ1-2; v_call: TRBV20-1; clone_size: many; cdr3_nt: TGCAGTGCTAGTATCAGGGGGGATTATGGCTACACCTTC; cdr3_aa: CSASIRGDYGYTF
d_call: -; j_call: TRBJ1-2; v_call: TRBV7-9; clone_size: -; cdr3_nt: TGTGCCAGCAGCTTAGCCGATGAGAACTATGGCTACACCTTT; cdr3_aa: CASSLADENYGYTF
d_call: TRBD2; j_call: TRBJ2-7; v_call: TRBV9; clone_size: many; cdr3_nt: TGTGCCAGCAGCGCCGGGGGGAGAGCCTACGAGCAGTACTTC; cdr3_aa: CASSAGGRAYEQYF
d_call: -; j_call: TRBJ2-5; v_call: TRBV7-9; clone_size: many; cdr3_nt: TGTGCCAGCAGCTCGATTCCACCCGAGACCCAGTACTTC; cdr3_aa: CASSSIPPETQYF
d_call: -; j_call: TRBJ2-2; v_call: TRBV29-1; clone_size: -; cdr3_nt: TGCAGCGTTAGGGCAGGGACCTTCGGGGAGCTGTTTTTT; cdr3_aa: CSVRAGTFGELFF